This T cell receptor beta chain was documented in a study of beta chain features in type 1 diabetes. Study findings and constraints: TCRB CDR3 length was moderately but significantly reduced in all four CD4+ subsets of Type 1 diabetes patients.

Expressed TCRB transcripts got sequenced, as all isolated RNA was reverse transcribed. Clones were sequenced by immunoSEQ multiplex PCR, and TCRdb holds only the in-frame ones, with some missing. The sample carries 300,000 to 450,000 clones, over 8.5% recorded once. This clone was picked up a small number of times. Antigen unknown. Trimming took 0 bases from V and 6 from J, leaving 12 bases between them. Germline V gene data show CDR1 as SGDLS and CDR2 as YYNGEE. The CDR3 spans 15 residues. The receptor was isolated from a man aged 25 to 45 with type 1 diabetes. The chain recombines TRBV9 with TRBJ2-2; a possible D gene is TRBD2 (6 bases). The sample consisted of central memory CD4+ T cells from blood. CDR3 region: CASSVVGGASGELFF. The CDR3 nucleotides read TGTGCCAGCAGCGTAGTTGGAGGGGCGTCCGGGGAGCTGTTTTTT.